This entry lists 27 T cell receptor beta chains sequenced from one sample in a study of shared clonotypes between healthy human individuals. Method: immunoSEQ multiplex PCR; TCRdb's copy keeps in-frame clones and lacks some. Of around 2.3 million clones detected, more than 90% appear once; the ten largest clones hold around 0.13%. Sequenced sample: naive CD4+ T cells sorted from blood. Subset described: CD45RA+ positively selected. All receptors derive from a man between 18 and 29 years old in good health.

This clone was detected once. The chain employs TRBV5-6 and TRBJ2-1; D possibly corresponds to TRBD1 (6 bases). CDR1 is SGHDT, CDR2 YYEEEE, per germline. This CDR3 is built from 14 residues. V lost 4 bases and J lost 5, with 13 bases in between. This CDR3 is CASSEQGVDNEQFF. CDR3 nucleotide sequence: TGTGCCAGCAGCGAACAGGGAGTGGACAATGAGCAGTTCTTC.

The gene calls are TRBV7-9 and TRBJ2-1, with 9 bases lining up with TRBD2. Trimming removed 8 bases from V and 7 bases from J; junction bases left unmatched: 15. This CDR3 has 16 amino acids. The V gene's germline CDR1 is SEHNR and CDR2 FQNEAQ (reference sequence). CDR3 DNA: TGTGCCAGCGACCACGGGCTAGCGGGATCGTGGAATGAGCAGTTCTTC. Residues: CASDHGLAGSWNEQFF.

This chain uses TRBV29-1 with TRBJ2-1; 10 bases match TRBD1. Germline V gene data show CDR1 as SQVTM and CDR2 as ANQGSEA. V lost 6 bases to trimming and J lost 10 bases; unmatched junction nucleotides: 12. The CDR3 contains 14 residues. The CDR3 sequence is CSVPGQGKFGEQFF. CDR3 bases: TGCAGCGTCCCGGGACAGGGGAAGTTTGGCGAGCAGTTCTTC.

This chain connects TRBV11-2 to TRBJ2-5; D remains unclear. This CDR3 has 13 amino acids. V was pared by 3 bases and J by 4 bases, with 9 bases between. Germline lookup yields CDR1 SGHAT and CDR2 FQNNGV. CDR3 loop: CASSFGEVETQYF. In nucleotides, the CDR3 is TGTGCCAGCAGCTTCGGAGAGGTAGAGACCCAGTACTTC.

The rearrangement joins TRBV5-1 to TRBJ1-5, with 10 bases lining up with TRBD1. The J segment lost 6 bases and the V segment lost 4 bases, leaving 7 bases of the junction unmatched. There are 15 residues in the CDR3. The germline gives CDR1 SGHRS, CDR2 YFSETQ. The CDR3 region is CASSPGQGFGQPQHF. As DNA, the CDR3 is TGCGCCAGCAGCCCGGGACAGGGGTTCGGTCAGCCCCAGCATTTT.

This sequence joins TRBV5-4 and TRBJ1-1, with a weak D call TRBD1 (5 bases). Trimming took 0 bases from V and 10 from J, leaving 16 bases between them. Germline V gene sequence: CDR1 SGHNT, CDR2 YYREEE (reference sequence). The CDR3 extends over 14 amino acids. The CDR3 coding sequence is TGTGCCAGCAGCTTGGGCGGGGTCGGGGGACGAGCTTTCTTT. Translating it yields CASSLGGVGGRAFF. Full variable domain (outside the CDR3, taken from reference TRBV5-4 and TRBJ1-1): ETGVTQSPTHLIKTRGQQVTLRCSSQSGHNTVSWYQQALGQGPQFIFQYYREEENGRGNFPPRFSGLQFPNYSSELNVNALELDDSALYLCASSLGGVGGRAFFGQGTRLTVV.

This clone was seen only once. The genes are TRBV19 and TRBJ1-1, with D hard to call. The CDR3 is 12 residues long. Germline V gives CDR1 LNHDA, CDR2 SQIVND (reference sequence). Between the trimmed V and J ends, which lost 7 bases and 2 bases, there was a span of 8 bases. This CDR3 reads CASNRINTEAFF. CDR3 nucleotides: TGTGCCAGTAATAGGATAAACACTGAAGCTTTCTTT.

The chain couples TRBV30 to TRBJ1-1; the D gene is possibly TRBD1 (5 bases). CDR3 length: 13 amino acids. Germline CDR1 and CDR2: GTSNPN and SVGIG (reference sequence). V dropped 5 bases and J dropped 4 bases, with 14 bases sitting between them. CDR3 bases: TGTGCCTGGGCGGTGGGGGTACGCACTGAAGCTTTCTTT. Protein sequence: CAWAVGVRTEAFF.

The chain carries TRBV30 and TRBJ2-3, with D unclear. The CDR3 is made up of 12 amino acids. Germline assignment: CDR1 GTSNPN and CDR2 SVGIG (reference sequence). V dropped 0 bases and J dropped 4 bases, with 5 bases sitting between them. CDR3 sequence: CAWSVSADTQYF. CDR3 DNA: TGTGCCTGGAGTGTATCCGCAGATACGCAGTATTTT.

The CDR3 loop reads CASSQEAPAGGAAATQYF. The CDR3 DNA reads as TGTGCCAGCAGCCAAGAGGCACCCGCCGGCGGGGCGGCGGCAACCCAGTACTTC. This chain links TRBV4-2 with TRBJ2-5, with D perhaps TRBD2 (6 bases). The CDR3 has 18 amino acids. Germline CDR1 is LGHNA and CDR2 is YNFKEQ. Trimming took off 0 bases at V and 8 bases at J, with 25 bases between the two ends.

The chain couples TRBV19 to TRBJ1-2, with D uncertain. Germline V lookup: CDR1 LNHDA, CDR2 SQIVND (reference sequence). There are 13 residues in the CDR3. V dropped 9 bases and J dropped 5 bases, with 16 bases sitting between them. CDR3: CASLDLSGYGYTF. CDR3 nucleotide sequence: TGTGCCAGCCTCGACCTGAGCGGATATGGCTACACCTTC.

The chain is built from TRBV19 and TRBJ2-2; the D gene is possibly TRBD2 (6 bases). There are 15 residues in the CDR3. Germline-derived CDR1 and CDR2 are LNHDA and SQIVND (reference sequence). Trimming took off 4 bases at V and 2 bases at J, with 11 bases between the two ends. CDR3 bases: TGTGCCAGTAGTACGGCGGGGTTCAACACCGGGGAGCTGTTTTTT. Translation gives CASSTAGFNTGELFF.

In nucleotides, the CDR3 is TGTGCCAGCAGTGAGGAAGGAGATGAAAAACTGTTTTTT. Protein product: CASSEEGDEKLFF. This rearrangement joins TRBV2 to TRBJ1-4; D gene unclear. Germline V gene sequence: CDR1 SNHLY, CDR2 FYNNEI. V was shortened by 3 bases and J by 6 bases, with 8 bases between the two germline ends. This CDR3 is built from 13 residues.

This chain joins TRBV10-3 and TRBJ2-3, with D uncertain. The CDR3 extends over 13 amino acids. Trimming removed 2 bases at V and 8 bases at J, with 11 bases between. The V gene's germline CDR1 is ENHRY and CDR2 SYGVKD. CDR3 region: CAISEPVAFTQYF. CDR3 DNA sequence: TGTGCCATCAGTGAGCCGGTGGCCTTTACGCAGTATTTT.

CDR3 protein: CASSEGDREDNQPQHF. The CDR3 nucleotides are TGTGCCAGCAGTGAAGGGGACAGGGAGGATAATCAGCCCCAGCATTTT. The genes are TRBV2 and TRBJ1-5; 9 bases match TRBD1. This CDR3 has 16 amino acids. CDR1 and CDR2 (germline): SNHLY, FYNNEI. V shed 1 base, J shed 4 bases, and the junction held 5 bases outside the gene matches.

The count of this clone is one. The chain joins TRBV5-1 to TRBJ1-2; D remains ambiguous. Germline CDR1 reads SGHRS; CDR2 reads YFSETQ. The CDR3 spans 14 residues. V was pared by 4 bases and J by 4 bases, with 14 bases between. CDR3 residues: CASSPPDRLYGYTF. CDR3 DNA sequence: TGCGCCAGCAGCCCGCCGGACCGGCTCTATGGCTACACCTTC.

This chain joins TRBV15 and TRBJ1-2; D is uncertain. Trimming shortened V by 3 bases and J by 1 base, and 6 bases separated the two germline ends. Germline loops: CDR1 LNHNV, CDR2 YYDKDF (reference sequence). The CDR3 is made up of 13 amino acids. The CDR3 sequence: CATSRDYNYGYTF. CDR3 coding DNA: TGTGCCACCAGCAGGGATTATAACTATGGCTACACCTTC.

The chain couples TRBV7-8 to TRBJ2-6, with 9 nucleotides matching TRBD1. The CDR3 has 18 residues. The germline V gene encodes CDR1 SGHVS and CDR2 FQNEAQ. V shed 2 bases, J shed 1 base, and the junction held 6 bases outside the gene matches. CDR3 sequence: CASSLRDRASSGANVLTF. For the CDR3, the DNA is TGTGCCAGCAGCTTAAGGGACAGGGCTAGTTCTGGGGCCAACGTCCTGACTTTC. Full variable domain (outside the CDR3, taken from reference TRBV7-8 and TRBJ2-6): GAGVSQSPRYKVAKRGQDVALRCDPISGHVSLFWYQQALGQGPEFLTYFQNEAQLDKSGLPSDRFFAERPEGSVSTLKIQRTQQEDSAVYLCASSLRDRASSGANVLTFGAGSRLTVL.

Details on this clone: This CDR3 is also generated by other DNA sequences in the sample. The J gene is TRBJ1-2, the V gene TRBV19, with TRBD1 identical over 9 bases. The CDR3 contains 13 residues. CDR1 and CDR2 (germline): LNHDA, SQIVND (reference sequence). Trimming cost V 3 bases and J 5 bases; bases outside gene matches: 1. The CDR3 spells CASSIGTGYGYTF. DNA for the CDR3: TGTGCCAGTAGTATTGGGACAGGGTATGGCTACACCTTC.

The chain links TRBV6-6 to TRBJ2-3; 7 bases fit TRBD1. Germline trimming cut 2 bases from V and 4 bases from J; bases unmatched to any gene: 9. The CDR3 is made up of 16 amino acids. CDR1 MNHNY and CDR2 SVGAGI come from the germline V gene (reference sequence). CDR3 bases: TGTGCCAGCAGTTACCGGAAAGGGGGCGCGGCAGATACGCAGTATTTT. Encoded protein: CASSYRKGGAADTQYF.

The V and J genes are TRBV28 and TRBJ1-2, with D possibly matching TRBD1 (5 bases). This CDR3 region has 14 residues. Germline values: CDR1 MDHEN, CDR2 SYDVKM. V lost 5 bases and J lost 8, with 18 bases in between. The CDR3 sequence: CASSPGLPGWGYTF. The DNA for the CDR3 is TGTGCCAGCAGTCCGGGACTCCCGGGATGGGGCTACACCTTC.

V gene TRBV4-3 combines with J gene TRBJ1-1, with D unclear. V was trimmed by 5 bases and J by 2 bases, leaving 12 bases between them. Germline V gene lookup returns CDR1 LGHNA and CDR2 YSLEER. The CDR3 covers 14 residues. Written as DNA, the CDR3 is TGCGCCAGCAGCGCCCAAGGATCTAACACTGAAGCTTTCTTT. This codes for CASSAQGSNTEAFF.

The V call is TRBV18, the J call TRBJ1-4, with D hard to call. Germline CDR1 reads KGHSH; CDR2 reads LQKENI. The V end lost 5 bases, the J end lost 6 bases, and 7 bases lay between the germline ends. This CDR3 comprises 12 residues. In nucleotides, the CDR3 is TGTGCCAGCTCAGAGCGCGATGAAAAACTGTTTTTT. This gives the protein CASSERDEKLFF.

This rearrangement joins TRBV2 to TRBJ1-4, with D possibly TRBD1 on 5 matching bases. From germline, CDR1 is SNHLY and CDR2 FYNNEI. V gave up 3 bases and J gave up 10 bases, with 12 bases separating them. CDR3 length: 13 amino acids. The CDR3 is CASSELLGGKLFF. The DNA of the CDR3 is TGTGCCAGCAGTGAGTTACTGGGGGGAAAACTGTTTTTT.

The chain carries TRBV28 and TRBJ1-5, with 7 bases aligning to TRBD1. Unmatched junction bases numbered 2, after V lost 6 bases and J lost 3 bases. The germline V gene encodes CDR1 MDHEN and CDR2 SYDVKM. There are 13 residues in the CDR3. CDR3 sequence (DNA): TGTGCCAGCAGGGGACAGTACAATCAGCCCCAGCATTTT. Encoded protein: CASRGQYNQPQHF.

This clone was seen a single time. The CDR3 reads CASSLLGVGAYEQYF. DNA of the CDR3: TGTGCCAGCAGCTTGCTGGGGGTCGGGGCCTACGAGCAGTACTTC. This chain links TRBV5-4 with TRBJ2-7; D is tentatively TRBD1 or TRBD2 (5 bases each). The CDR3 loop spans 15 amino acids. Germline CDR1 is SGHNT and CDR2 is YYREEE (reference sequence). Trimming removed 1 base at V and 2 bases at J, with 13 bases between.

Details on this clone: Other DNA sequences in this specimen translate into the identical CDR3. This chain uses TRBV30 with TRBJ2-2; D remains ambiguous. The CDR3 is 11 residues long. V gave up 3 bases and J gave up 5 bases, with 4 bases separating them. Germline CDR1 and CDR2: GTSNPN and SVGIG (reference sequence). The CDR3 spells CAWRRTGELFF. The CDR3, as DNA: TGTGCCTGGAGACGAACCGGGGAGCTGTTTTTT.